A single sample gave rise to the 23 T cell receptor beta chains below, sequenced in a study of human T cells and chemical hapten exposure. One entry per CDR3 protein results from TCRdb running MiXCR on the RACE reads. Here the sample spans about 70,000 distinct CDR3 sequences, more than 8% being singletons. Sample time point: patch test 1, 2 weeks after DPC sensitization. Noted treatment: therapeutic diphenylcyclopropenone sensitization with weekly scalp DPC. Sequences were derived from whole blood, sampled in connection with sensitization to the hapten diphenylcyclopropenone (DPC). The receptors were sampled from a woman in her 40s with alopecia areata. Some clones in this sample may be carry-over from other donors' samples.

V and J are TRBV3-1 and TRBJ2-6; D not certain. V shed 4 bases and J shed 0 bases, with 7 bases lying between them. The CDR3 covers 15 residues. Germline assignment: CDR1 LGHDT and CDR2 YNNKEL (reference sequence). The CDR3 reads CASSLQSSGANVLTF. Here the CDR3 DNA reads TGTGCCAGCAGCCTTCAATCCTCTGGGGCCAACGTCCTGACTTTC.

Many counts were recorded for this clonotype. This chain connects TRBV5-4 to TRBJ2-1, with 7 bases aligning to TRBD2. In germline, CDR1 is SGHNT, CDR2 YYREEE (reference sequence). After removal of 3 bases from V and 7 bases from J, the junction contained 7 bases not matched to a gene. This CDR3 comprises 14 residues. CDR3 nucleotides: TGTGCCAGCAGCTCCGGACTAGATTGGAATGAGCAGTTCTTC. Translation: CASSSGLDWNEQFF.

The chain combines TRBV4-1 with TRBJ1-1; a possible D gene is TRBD1 (6 bases). This CDR3 comprises 12 residues. The V end lost 0 bases, the J end lost 8 bases, and 7 bases lay between the germline ends. Germline CDR1 and CDR2: MGHRA and YSYEKL. CDR3 protein: CASSQEGQEAFF. As DNA, the CDR3 is TGCGCCAGCAGCCAAGAAGGACAGGAAGCTTTCTTT.

This clonotype occurred many times. The gene calls are TRBV7-8 and TRBJ1-2; D perhaps matches TRBD1 (5 bases). V shed 5 bases and J shed 2 bases, with 12 bases lying between them. Germline CDR1 SGHVS, CDR2 FQNEAQ. There are 14 residues in the CDR3. The CDR3 sequence: CASSIGTANYGYTF. DNA of the CDR3: TGTGCCAGCAGCATTGGGACGGCGAACTATGGCTACACCTTC.

This clonotype was recorded many times. The chain recombines TRBV4-1 with TRBJ1-6; TRBD1 agrees at 9 bases. This CDR3 has 17 residues. Trimming removed 6 bases from V and 9 bases from J; junction bases left unmatched: 15. CDR1 and CDR2 (germline): MGHRA, YSYEKL. For the CDR3, the DNA is TGCGCCAGCAGTTCAACCGGGACAGGGAGCCAGGGTTCACCCCTCCACTTT. This encodes CASSSTGTGSQGSPLHF.

This clonotype was recorded many times. This chain joins TRBV7-8 and TRBJ1-4; D remains unclear. Germline V gives CDR1 SGHVS, CDR2 FQNEAQ. V gave up 4 bases and J gave up 10 bases, with 10 bases separating them. This CDR3 has 12 amino acids. This CDR3 reads CASSSRGGKLFF. DNA for the CDR3: TGTGCCAGCAGCTCGCGAGGCGGAAAACTGTTTTTT.

Points on this clonotype: A clone one base away is much larger, so this may be a read error. In DNA, the CDR3 is TGCGTCAGCAGCTCGGGACAGAATCAGCCCCAGCATTTT. It encodes CVSSSGQNQPQHF. The rearrangement links TRBV5-1 to TRBJ1-5; the match to TRBD1 covers 7 bases. Germline values: CDR1 SGHRS, CDR2 YFSETQ. The CDR3 loop spans 13 amino acids.

This clonotype was detected many times. The chain joins TRBV25-1 to TRBJ1-1, with TRBD1 matching over 7 bases. Germline loops: CDR1 MGHDK, CDR2 SYGVNS. V dropped 4 bases and J dropped 1; count of bases not matched to a gene: 3. The CDR3 is made up of 14 amino acids. The DNA of the CDR3 is TGTGCCAGCAGTGGTTACAGGGGGAACACTGAAGCTTTCTTT. This encodes CASSGYRGNTEAFF.

The table lists this clonotype with many counts. CDR3 residues: CASSQEGGYRGSELFF. The CDR3 nucleotides read TGCGCCAGCAGCCAAGAAGGGGGGTACAGGGGGTCAGAACTGTTTTTT. The rearrangement uses TRBV4-3 and TRBJ1-4; 8 bases line up with TRBD1. The germline CDR1 and CDR2 sequences are LGHNA and YSLEER. This CDR3 has 16 residues. V shed 0 bases, J shed 12 bases, and the junction held 12 bases outside the gene matches.

The chain uses TRBV11-2 and TRBJ1-1; D remains unclear. Trimming took off 5 bases at V and 4 bases at J, with 8 bases between the two ends. The CDR3 spans 12 residues. Germline V gene data show CDR1 as SGHAT and CDR2 as FQNNGV. The CDR3 nucleotides are TGTGCCAGCAGCCGTACAAGCACTGAAGCTTTCTTT. This gives the protein CASSRTSTEAFF.

The J gene is TRBJ1-4, the V gene TRBV2, with unresolved D. The CDR3 runs to 19 residues. CDR1 is SNHLY and CDR2 is FYNNEI in the germline V gene. Trimming cost V 10 bases and J 7 bases, with 34 bases left between them. The CDR3 protein is CANLRAGTAEPYQLEKLFF. The CDR3, as DNA: TGTGCCAACTTAAGGGCAGGTACCGCTGAGCCGTACCAACTTGAAAAACTGTTTTTT.

This clonotype appeared many times. The CDR3 sequence is CASSVGQGENIQYF. The CDR3 nucleotides read TGTGCCAGCAGCGTTGGACAGGGTGAGAACATTCAGTACTTC. The chain combines TRBV7-2 with TRBJ2-4; 8 nucleotides line up with TRBD1. The ends lost 5 bases at V and 7 bases at J; junction bases unmatched: 7. This CDR3 contains 14 residues. Germline V CDR1 and CDR2: SGHTA, FQGNSA.

The V call is TRBV11-2, the J call TRBJ1-1, with D maybe TRBD1 (5 bases). CDR3 size: 12 residues. V dropped 1 base and J dropped 9 bases, with 9 bases sitting between them. Germline V gene data show CDR1 as SGHAT and CDR2 as FQNNGV. CDR3 region: CASSLAGLKAFF. CDR3 nucleotide sequence: TGTGCCAGCAGCTTAGCGGGACTTAAAGCTTTCTTT.

Many counts were recorded for this clonotype. This chain uses TRBV7-6 with TRBJ2-5; no clear D gene. The germline gives CDR1 SGHVS, CDR2 FNYEAQ. Trimming removed 1 base at V and 1 base at J, with 10 bases between. There are 15 residues in the CDR3. The CDR3 loop reads CASSLVSGAQETQYF. CDR3 nucleotides: TGTGCCAGCAGCTTAGTCTCAGGTGCCCAAGAGACCCAGTACTTC.

The sample holds many counts of this clonotype. This rearrangement joins TRBV10-3 to TRBJ2-7; 7 nucleotides line up with TRBD1. Germline CDR1 is ENHRY and CDR2 is SYGVKD. This CDR3 contains 14 residues. Trimming removed 3 bases from V and 6 bases from J; junction bases left unmatched: 8. Here the CDR3 reads CAISDRTGSGEQYF. The CDR3 coding sequence is TGTGCCATCAGTGATAGGACAGGCAGTGGCGAGCAGTACTTC.

This clonotype was found a few times. Sequence at one end of the junction differs from germline and may be a read error. The CDR3 sequence: CASSQEMNNEAFF. In DNA, the CDR3 is TGTGCCAGCAGCCAAGAAATGAACAATGAAGCTTTCTTT. This chain connects TRBV14 to TRBJ1-1, with D unresolved. The germline V gene has CDR1 SGHDN and CDR2 FVKESK. This CDR3 has 13 amino acids. The full variable domain, with the rest looked up from reference TRBV14 and TRBJ1-1, is EAGVTQFPSHSVIEKGQTVTLRCDPISGHDNLYWYRRVMGKEIKFLLHFVKESKQDESGMPNNRFLAERTGGTYSTLKVQPAELEDSGVYFCASSQEMNNEAFFGQGTRLTVV.

The sample holds many counts of this clonotype. J is TRBJ2-4 and V is TRBV5-4; 8 bases line up with TRBD1. This CDR3 has 14 amino acids. In germline, CDR1 is SGHNT, CDR2 YYREEE (reference sequence). Germline trimming cut 4 bases from V and 4 bases from J; bases unmatched to any gene: 4. CDR3 DNA: TGTGCCAGCAGCCCGGGACAGGTTAAAAACATTCAGTACTTC. This encodes CASSPGQVKNIQYF.

At least ten counts were recorded for this clonotype. The chain is built from TRBV7-2 and TRBJ1-1, with 7 bases identical to TRBD1. This CDR3 region has 13 residues. From germline, CDR1 is SGHTA and CDR2 FQGNSA. Unmatched junction bases numbered 6, after V lost 6 bases and J lost 5 bases. Here the CDR3 reads CASSTPRGTEAFF. The CDR3, as DNA: TGTGCCAGCAGTACCCCCAGGGGGACTGAAGCTTTCTTT.

To note about this clonotype: A much larger clone lies a single base off, so this may be a read error. This chain joins TRBV6-2 or TRBV6-3 and TRBJ2-4; D is perhaps TRBD1 (5 bases). In germline, CDR1 is MNHEY, CDR2 SVGEGT. Trimming stripped 5 bases from V and 0 bases from J, with 14 bases between. This CDR3 region has 16 residues. CDR3 nucleotide sequence: TGTGCCAGCAGTCCGATCGACAGACAAGCCAAAAACATTCAGTACTTC. It codes for CASSPIDRQAKNIQYF.

At least ten counts were recorded for this clonotype. The chain combines TRBV6-5 with TRBJ2-7; 10 bases match TRBD1. The length of the CDR3 is 13 residues. Germline-derived CDR1 and CDR2 are MNHEY and SVGAGI. V shed 7 bases, J shed 2 bases, and the junction held 2 bases outside the gene matches. The CDR3 coding sequence is TGTGCCAGCACCGGGACAGGGGCCTACGAGCAGTACTTC. It encodes CASTGTGAYEQYF.

This clonotype was seen many times. The rearrangement links TRBV6-5 to TRBJ1-6; 7 positions agree with TRBD1. V gave up 2 bases and J gave up 13 bases; unmatched junction bases: 8. The CDR3 consists of 14 residues. CDR1 MNHEY and CDR2 SVGAGI come from the germline V gene. The DNA of the CDR3 is TGTGCCAGCAGTTACGGGACAGCCCCCACGCCCCTCCACTTT. Protein product: CASSYGTAPTPLHF.

This clonotype has ten or more counts. This chain uses TRBV6-2 or TRBV6-3 with TRBJ2-7; TRBD1 or TRBD2 may be the D gene (5 bases each). There are 14 residues in the CDR3. The V end lost 7 bases, the J end lost 0 bases, and 13 bases lay between the germline ends. Germline V gene data show CDR1 as MNHEY and CDR2 as SVGEGT. CDR3 sequence reads: CASTQRGHSYEQYF. CDR3 in DNA: TGTGCCAGCACGCAACGGGGCCACTCCTACGAGCAGTACTTC.

This clonotype showed up many times. The CDR3, as DNA: TGTGCCAGCAGCCTCACGCTAGCGGCCTCCTACAATGAGCAGTTCTTC. Protein product: CASSLTLAASYNEQFF. The chain links TRBV3-1 to TRBJ2-1, with 7 bases fitting TRBD2. J was trimmed by 0 bases and V by 4 bases; bases with no gene match: 6. The V gene's germline CDR1 is LGHDT and CDR2 YNNKEL (reference sequence). The CDR3 is 16 residues long.